Only a few counts were recorded for the clone carrying this T cell receptor (beta chain). Sequencing was performed with immunoSEQ multiplex PCR; in TCRdb, only in-frame clones are kept and a portion is missing. The data show under 250,000 clones, 84% seen once. Membership in each cohort depended on participant-reported clinical history. This sample was taken from a study of blood T cell repertoires in COVID-19. Turning to the study itself: Spain, Italy and the United States supplied samples that represented acute and convalescent COVID-19. The analysed material was cDNA or gDNA that came from T cells, B-cell-depleted T cells, or PBMCs.

Germline CDR1 and CDR2: SNHLY and FYNNEI. The CDR3 sequence is 15 residues long. The V segment lost 3 bases and the J segment 4 bases; nucleotides outside the gene matches: 5. The sequencing input was PBMCs or T cells enriched from blood (not recorded which). The V call is TRBV2, the J call TRBJ1-2; 10 bases agree with TRBD1. The sequence was collected from a man in his sixties who had recovered from COVID-19. The CDR3 nucleotides are TGTGCCAGCAGTGATGGTGGGACAGGGGCCTATGGCTACACCTTC. Translated, it gives CASSDGGTGAYGYTF.